The 30 T cell receptor beta chains below all came from one sample that was sequenced in a study of cytomegalovirus exposure and HLA in healthy donors. With 60 Vbeta and 13 Jbeta primers, the PCR was carried out. Clones were read by immunoSEQ multiplex PCR, and TCRdb kept only the in-frame ones, dropping some. The sample contains 100,000 to 150,000 clones, more than 65% of which appear only once. The sample was PBMCs. The receptors originated from a male donor in good health and CMV-seropositive.

This clone was recorded only once. The rearrangement links TRBV18 to TRBJ2-1; 9 bases map to TRBD2. Germline V gene lookup returns CDR1 KGHSH and CDR2 LQKENI. With V trimmed by 6 bases and J by 6 bases, 12 bases remained unmatched. The CDR3 has 16 amino acids. CDR3 sequence reads: CASSPYSGSFSNEQFF. The CDR3 nucleotides read TGTGCCAGCTCGCCCTATAGCGGGAGTTTTAGCAATGAGCAGTTCTTC.

This clone was observed a handful of times. CDR3 residues: CASSEGQSTDTQYF. The CDR3 DNA follows: TGTGCCAGCAGTGAGGGACAAAGCACAGATACGCAGTATTTT. The chain employs TRBV6-4 and TRBJ2-3; weak D call: TRBD1 (6 bases). Germline values: CDR1 MRHNA, CDR2 SNTAGT. This CDR3 comprises 14 residues. V gave up 3 bases and J gave up 0 bases, with 7 bases separating them.

The chain is built from TRBV10-3 and TRBJ1-1, with D possibly TRBD1 on 5 matching bases. The CDR3 sequence is 15 residues long. From germline, CDR1 is ENHRY and CDR2 SYGVKD. Trimming left V 3 bases short and J 5 bases short, with 16 bases between. The CDR3 DNA is TGTGCCATCAGTGACGTCAGGGTCGGAGGGACTGAAGCTTTCTTT. Its protein product is CAISDVRVGGTEAFF.

V gene TRBV11-2 combines with J gene TRBJ2-3, with 13 bases matching TRBD2. Losses at the gene ends were 3 bases for V and 0 bases for J; bases not matched to a gene: 6. Germline-derived CDR1 and CDR2 are SGHAT and FQNNGV. This CDR3 spans 18 amino acids. The CDR3 here is CASSLIGTSGTSTDTQYF. The CDR3 bases are TGTGCCAGCAGCTTGATAGGGACTAGCGGGACTAGCACAGATACGCAGTATTTT.

The chain joins TRBV4-1 to TRBJ2-1; 16 bases line up with TRBD2. The V gene's germline CDR1 is MGHRA and CDR2 YSYEKL. The CDR3 covers 16 residues. V lost 3 bases and J lost 9; bases outside the gene matches: 5. The DNA of the CDR3 is TGCGCCAGCAGCCACGCCGGGACTAGCGGGAGGGGTGAGCAGTTCTTC. Residues: CASSHAGTSGRGEQFF.

The chain is built from TRBV25-1 and TRBJ1-4; D remains unclear. V dropped 1 base and J dropped 8 bases, with 11 bases sitting between them. Germline CDR1 reads MGHDK; CDR2 reads SYGVNS. The CDR3 has 14 amino acids. CDR3 amino acids: CASSESGLREKLFF. The CDR3 DNA sequence: TGTGCCAGCAGTGAATCTGGACTCCGGGAAAAACTGTTTTTT.

V usage is TRBV5-1 and J usage is TRBJ2-3; D unresolved. The germline V and J ends were trimmed by 0 bases and 2 bases, with 13 bases remaining between them. In germline, CDR1 is SGHRS, CDR2 YFSETQ. The CDR3 is 16 amino acids. The CDR3 bases are TGCGCCAGCAGCTTGGAGCCTTCCGGTTACACAGATACGCAGTATTTT. Protein: CASSLEPSGYTDTQYF. The full variable domain, completed using reference TRBV5-1 and TRBJ2-3, is KAGVTQTPRYLIKTRGQQVTLSCSPISGHRSVSWYQQTPGQGLQFLFEYFSETQRNKGNFPGRFSGRQFSNSRSEMNVSTLELGDSALYLCASSLEPSGYTDTQYFGPGTRLTVL.

The table lists this clone with a count of one. The junction departs from germline at one end; a sequencing error may be responsible. The chain joins TRBV7-9 to TRBJ2-2, with TRBD1 matching over 11 bases. This CDR3 has 16 amino acids. Per germline, CDR1 SEHNR and CDR2 FQNEAQ (reference sequence). The CDR3 DNA is TGTTCCAGCAGCTCGACGGACAGGGGGCGCACCGGGGAGCTGTTTTTT. Translated, it gives CSSSSTDRGRTGELFF.

This chain uses TRBV10-3 with TRBJ1-3; D ambiguous. Germline loops: CDR1 ENHRY, CDR2 SYGVKD. V was cut by 0 bases and J by 0 bases, with 9 bases left in between. The CDR3 spans 16 residues. CDR3 nucleotides: TGTGCCATCAGTGAGTCAACAGCCCGCTCTGGAAACACCATATATTTT. Translation: CAISESTARSGNTIYF.

This chain links TRBV18 with TRBJ1-1; D not resolved. Per germline, CDR1 KGHSH and CDR2 LQKENI. V was cut by 3 bases and J by 2 bases, with 13 bases left in between. The CDR3 runs 15 residues. This CDR3 is CASSPRSGVNTEAFF. CDR3 bases: TGTGCCAGCTCACCCAGATCCGGGGTAAACACTGAAGCTTTCTTT. Complete variable domain (other parts from reference TRBV18 and TRBJ1-1): NAGVMQNPRHLVRRRGQEARLRCSPMKGHSHVYWYRQLPEEGLKFMVYLQKENIIDESGMPKERFSAEFPKEGPSILRIQQVVRGDSAAYFCASSPRSGVNTEAFFGQGTRLTVV.

DNA of the CDR3: TGTGCCAGCTCACCGGGACAGGGGGTATACGAGCAGTACTTC. Protein sequence: CASSPGQGVYEQYF. The gene calls are TRBV18 and TRBJ2-7; the match to TRBD1 covers 11 bases. The germline V gene encodes CDR1 KGHSH and CDR2 LQKENI. This CDR3 contains 14 residues. V lost 3 bases, J lost 4 bases, and 2 bases stayed unmatched.

The rearrangement joins TRBV28 to TRBJ1-1; D is unresolved. CDR3 length: 13 residues. V gave up 7 bases and J gave up 6 bases, with 15 bases separating them. CDR1 and CDR2 from the germline V gene are MDHEN and SYDVKM. Here the CDR3 reads CASTDTRWAEAFF. The CDR3 bases are TGTGCCAGCACCGACACCCGGTGGGCTGAAGCTTTCTTT.

This chain joins TRBV19 and TRBJ2-2; 7 bases fit TRBD2. V was pared by 7 bases and J by 3 bases, with 5 bases of the junction left unmatched. Germline CDR1 reads LNHDA; CDR2 reads SQIVND (reference sequence). This CDR3 is 14 amino acids long. DNA for the CDR3: TGTGCCAGTAAATGGGCGGGAGACACCGGGGAGCTGTTTTTT. Translated, it gives CASKWAGDTGELFF.

The V call is TRBV2, the J call TRBJ2-1, with 8 positions matching TRBD2. The J segment lost 0 bases and the V segment lost 10 bases, leaving 8 bases of the junction unmatched. Germline lookup yields CDR1 SNHLY and CDR2 FYNNEI. CDR3 size: 15 residues. The CDR3 DNA reads as TGTGCCACCTCTCTTCGGGGGGGCTCCTACAATGAGCAGTTCTTC. Protein: CATSLRGGSYNEQFF.

The chain couples TRBV11-3 to TRBJ2-2; 9 nucleotides line up with TRBD2. CDR3 length: 15 residues. Germline V CDR1 and CDR2: SGHNT, YENEEA. The V segment lost 2 bases and the J segment 7 bases; nucleotides outside the gene matches: 5. In DNA form, the CDR3 reads TGTGCCAGCAGCTTAAGTCCTAGCGGGATCGGGGAGCTGTTTTTT. Translation: CASSLSPSGIGELFF.

V gene TRBV5-1 combines with J gene TRBJ1-1; 9 nucleotides match TRBD1. CDR1 and CDR2 from the germline V gene are SGHRS and YFSETQ. The CDR3 has 16 residues. Germline trimming cut 0 bases from V and 3 bases from J; bases unmatched to any gene: 6. CDR3 nucleotide sequence: TGCGCCAGCAGCTTGGGACAGGGGGGGCTCCACACTGAAGCTTTCTTT. As protein: CASSLGQGGLHTEAFF.

A remark on this clone: Other DNA variants within this sample encode the same CDR3. This chain links TRBV7-8 with TRBJ2-7, with D maybe TRBD2 (5 bases). The ends were cut back, 3 bases at V and 3 bases at J, with 9 bases in the middle. CDR1 and CDR2 from the germline V gene are SGHVS and FQNEAQ. CDR3 length: 13 residues. CDR3 coding DNA: TGTGCCAGCAGCTTGGGCGGAGGCTACGAGCAGTACTTC. Protein sequence: CASSLGGGYEQYF.

The DNA for the CDR3 is TGCGCCAGCAGCAACCCGGGACAGGGGGCTGAAGCTTTCTTT. This encodes CASSNPGQGAEAFF. The chain combines TRBV5-1 with TRBJ1-1; 11 nucleotides agree with TRBD1. J was trimmed by 6 bases and V by 4 bases; bases with no gene match: 5. The CDR3 is 14 amino acids. In germline, CDR1 is SGHRS, CDR2 YFSETQ.

On this clone itself: The junction does not match germline at one end; this may be a read error. The chain has TRBV7-2 and TRBJ2-3; 10 bases agree with TRBD2. The CDR3 is made up of 17 amino acids. Germline V gene data show CDR1 as SGHTA and CDR2 as FQGNSA. CDR3 nucleotide sequence: TGTGCCAACAGCTTAGGGATAGCGGGAGGCAGCACAGATACGCAGTATTTT. Protein sequence: CANSLGIAGGSTDTQYF.

Written as DNA, the CDR3 is TGTGCCAGCAGTGCCAACTTGAACACCGGGGAGCTGTTTTTT. Residues: CASSANLNTGELFF. V and J are TRBV25-1 and TRBJ2-2; D not resolved. The germline V gene encodes CDR1 MGHDK and CDR2 SYGVNS. Trimming shortened V by 4 bases and J by 1 base, and 7 bases separated the two germline ends. The CDR3 has 14 amino acids.

This clone has only a few counts. This chain uses TRBV5-1 with TRBJ2-3; D remains unclear. The V and J ends lost 1 base and 3 bases respectively, with 6 bases between them. The CDR3 extends over 13 amino acids. CDR1 and CDR2 from the germline V gene are SGHRS and YFSETQ. The CDR3 DNA reads as TGCGCCAGCAGCTTGAGCCGGACAGATACGCAGTATTTT. Translated, it gives CASSLSRTDTQYF.

This sequence joins TRBV5-1 and TRBJ2-3; TRBD2 agrees at 13 bases. The CDR3 covers 15 residues. Germline values: CDR1 SGHRS, CDR2 YFSETQ. V shed 2 bases, J shed 4 bases, and the junction held 1 base outside the gene matches. This chain's CDR3 is CASSFGTSGADTQYF. The DNA for the CDR3 is TGCGCCAGCAGCTTCGGGACTAGCGGGGCAGATACGCAGTATTTT.

The chain uses TRBV5-1 and TRBJ2-1; a weak D match, TRBD2 (6 bases). The CDR3 runs to 14 residues. The germline V gene encodes CDR1 SGHRS and CDR2 YFSETQ. V lost 2 bases to trimming and J lost 6 bases, with 12 bases between them. The DNA for the CDR3 is TGCGCCAGCAGCTTCAGGGACTTCATCAATGAGCAGTTCTTC. Amino acids: CASSFRDFINEQFF.

As to this clone: Mismatch with germline at one junction end may stem from a read error. The chain uses TRBV18 and TRBJ2-7, with D possibly matching TRBD2 (7 bases). The germline V gene has CDR1 KGHSH and CDR2 LQKENI. This CDR3 is built from 11 residues. The DNA for the CDR3 is TGTGCCAGCTCACGGGGGGGGGCAACTTCCTTC. The encoded protein is CASSRGGATSF.

J is TRBJ1-2 and V is TRBV5-6, with D hard to call. V was cut by 5 bases and J by 3 bases, with 14 bases left in between. CDR1 SGHDT and CDR2 YYEEEE come from the germline V gene. The CDR3 extends over 14 amino acids. CDR3 bases: TGTGCCAGCAGTTCGACTAGGACGGACTATGGCTACACCTTC. It specifies CASSSTRTDYGYTF.

This rearrangement joins TRBV5-4 to TRBJ2-7; 11 bases map to TRBD2. Germline-derived CDR1 and CDR2 are SGHNT and YYREEE (reference sequence). V dropped 1 base and J dropped 4; count of bases not matched to a gene: 4. The length of the CDR3 is 15 residues. This CDR3 is CASSLSTSGSYEQYF. DNA of the CDR3: TGTGCCAGCAGCTTGAGCACTAGCGGGAGTTACGAGCAGTACTTC. Based on the CDR3 plus reference TRBV5-4 and TRBJ2-7, the full variable domain is ETGVTQSPTHLIKTRGQQVTLRCSSQSGHNTVSWYQQALGQGPQFIFQYYREEENGRGNFPPRFSGLQFPNYSSELNVNALELDDSALYLCASSLSTSGSYEQYFGPGTRLTVT.

This chain connects TRBV5-7 to TRBJ1-2; D is unresolved. TRBV5-7 is given ORF status, its function remaining uncertain. The CDR3 extends over 18 amino acids. The V end was cut by 4 bases, the J end by 8 bases, with 30 bases between. CDR3 sequence reads: CASSPPPGILFSFLGYTF. The CDR3 bases are TGTGCCAGCAGCCCACCCCCCGGGATCCTATTTAGCTTCCTGGGCTACACCTTC.

J is TRBJ2-4 and V is TRBV5-1; D may be TRBD1 (7 bases). The germline V gene encodes CDR1 SGHRS and CDR2 YFSETQ. Deletions cut 3 bases from V and 12 bases from J, with 13 bases between. The CDR3 runs 12 residues. The CDR3 region has the DNA TGCGCCAGCAGCTCGGGGCGGGACAGTCAGTACTTC. This codes for CASSSGRDSQYF.

V is TRBV5-1 and J is TRBJ2-3; D ambiguous. CDR3 length: 11 residues. Trimming cost V 8 bases and J 2 bases, with 6 bases left between them. The germline V gene has CDR1 SGHRS and CDR2 YFSETQ. CDR3 bases: TGCGCCAGTTATAACACAGATACGCAGTATTTT. Translated, it gives CASYNTDTQYF.

V usage is TRBV7-2 and J usage is TRBJ1-6, with D perhaps matching TRBD1 (6 bases). Trimming took off 6 bases at V and 7 bases at J, with 16 bases between the two ends. The CDR3 length is 15 residues. CDR1 is SGHTA and CDR2 is FQGNSA in the germline V gene. CDR3 bases: TGTGCCAGCAGGGAGGTAGGGGGAACGAATTCACCCCTCCACTTT. Its translation: CASREVGGTNSPLHF.